This entry is about one T cell receptor beta chain. This record belongs to a study of blood T cell repertoires in COVID-19. Overall study context: There were acute and convalescent COVID-19 samples, and they came from the United States, Italy and Spain. PBMCs, B-cell-depleted T cells, or T cells were the source of the cDNA or gDNA that made up the material.

Per germline, CDR1 MDHEN and CDR2 SYDVKM. The ends were cut back, 3 bases at V and 4 bases at J, with 10 bases in the middle. The CDR3 sequence is 14 residues long. Original methodology: Estimates of nucleated cell counts were drawn from the amplification of reference gene primers. Using immunoSEQ multiplex PCR, the repertoire was profiled, and TCRdb retains in-frame clones only, with some absent. V, J and clone size were drawn from that table, and D and trimming were deduced from the DNA. The sample lists 65,000 to 85,000 clones; about 86% were seen once. The receptor's source is a man over 45 with active COVID-19. The specimen sequenced was peripheral blood. V and J are TRBV28 and TRBJ1-3, with a tentative D call TRBD1 (5 bases). CDR3 nucleotide sequence: TGTGCCAGCAGTTTCTTTGCAGGGGGAAACACCATATATTTT. It specifies CASSFFAGGNTIYF.